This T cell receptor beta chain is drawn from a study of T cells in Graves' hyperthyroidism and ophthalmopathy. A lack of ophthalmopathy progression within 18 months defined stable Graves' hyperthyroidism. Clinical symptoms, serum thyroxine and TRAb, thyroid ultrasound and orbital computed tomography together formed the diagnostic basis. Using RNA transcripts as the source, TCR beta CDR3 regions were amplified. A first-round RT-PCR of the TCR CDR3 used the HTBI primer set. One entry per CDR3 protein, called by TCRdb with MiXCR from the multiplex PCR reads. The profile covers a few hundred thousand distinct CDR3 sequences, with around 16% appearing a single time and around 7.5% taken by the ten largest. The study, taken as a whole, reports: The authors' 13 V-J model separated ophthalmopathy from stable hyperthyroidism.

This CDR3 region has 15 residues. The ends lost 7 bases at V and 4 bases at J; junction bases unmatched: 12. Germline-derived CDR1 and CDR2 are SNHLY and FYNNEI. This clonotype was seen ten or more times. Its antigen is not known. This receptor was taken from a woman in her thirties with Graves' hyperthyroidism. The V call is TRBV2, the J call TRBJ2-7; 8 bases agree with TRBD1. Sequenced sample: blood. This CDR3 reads CASTHPGQGGYEQYF. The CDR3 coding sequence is TGTGCCAGCACCCATCCCGGACAGGGAGGATACGAGCAGTACTTC.